Presented here are 29 T cell receptor beta chains from one specimen sequenced in a study of blood T cell repertoires in COVID-19. Assay: immunoSEQ multiplex PCR; the TCRdb copy retains only in-frame clones and omits some. Of 250,000 to 350,000 clones detected, around 88% appear once; the ten largest clones hold about 1.6%. Sequenced: peripheral blood. These receptors originate from a woman between 50 and 59 years old with acute or convalescent COVID-19.

This chain uses TRBV6-6 with TRBJ2-7, with 9 nucleotides matching TRBD1. Unmatched junction bases numbered 2, after V lost 5 bases and J lost 3 bases. The germline CDR1 and CDR2 sequences are MNHNY and SVGAGI (reference sequence). The CDR3 has 13 amino acids. Here the CDR3 reads CASSEDRGYEQYF. The DNA for the CDR3 is TGTGCCAGCAGTGAGGACAGGGGCTACGAGCAGTACTTC.

The chain recombines TRBV6-4 with TRBJ1-2, with 8 bases that match TRBD1. V trimming: 4 bases; J trimming: 3 bases; junction bases outside the gene matches: 10. The germline CDR1 and CDR2 sequences are MRHNA and SNTAGT. This CDR3 is 16 amino acids long. Written as DNA, the CDR3 is TGTGCCAGCAGTGGCCTATTACCAGGGGGCGACTATGGCTACACCTTC. Amino acids: CASSGLLPGGDYGYTF.

V gene TRBV7-2 combines with J gene TRBJ2-7; D is unclear. There are 13 residues in the CDR3. Per the germline V gene, CDR1 is SGHTA and CDR2 is FQGNSA. With 6 bases removed from V and 2 bases from J, the gap between germline ends came to 11 bases. The CDR3 is CASRESATYEQYF. The CDR3, as DNA: TGTGCCAGCAGGGAGAGTGCTACCTACGAGCAGTACTTC.

Comments on this clone: This same CDR3 is encoded by further DNA sequences in the sample. The J gene is TRBJ2-1, the V gene TRBV5-1; 10 bases align to TRBD2. This CDR3 is built from 15 residues. The ends lost 0 bases at V and 7 bases at J; junction bases unmatched: 4. Germline V gene data show CDR1 as SGHRS and CDR2 as YFSETQ. Here the CDR3 reads CASSLVAGGGNEQFF. The CDR3 DNA is TGCGCCAGCAGCTTGGTAGCGGGAGGAGGAAATGAGCAGTTCTTC. Full variable domain (outside the CDR3, taken from reference TRBV5-1 and TRBJ2-1): KAGVTQTPRYLIKTRGQQVTLSCSPISGHRSVSWYQQTPGQGLQFLFEYFSETQRNKGNFPGRFSGRQFSNSRSEMNVSTLELGDSALYLCASSLVAGGGNEQFFGPGTRLTVL.

DNA of the CDR3: TGCGCCAGCATCCCGGGACTATACACAGATACGCAGTATTTT. This sequence encodes CASIPGLYTDTQYF. The V gene is TRBV5-1, the J gene TRBJ2-3, with TRBD2 identical over 7 bases. Germline CDR1 reads SGHRS; CDR2 reads YFSETQ. The V segment lost 6 bases and the J segment 2 bases; nucleotides outside the gene matches: 6. This CDR3 contains 14 residues.

There are a few counts of this clone. The chain employs TRBV3-1 (or the pseudogene TRBV3-2) and TRBJ2-7, with TRBD1 matching 11 bases. CDR1 and CDR2 from the germline V gene are LGHDT and YNNKEL (reference sequence). There are 14 residues in the CDR3. Losses at the gene ends were 6 bases for V and 6 bases for J; bases not matched to a gene: 7. CDR3 region: CASRRTGGGGEQYF. In nucleotides, the CDR3 is TGTGCCAGCAGGCGGACAGGGGGCGGGGGCGAGCAGTACTTC.

This chain links TRBV18 with TRBJ2-7; D is uncertain. V was clipped by 3 bases and J by 4 bases, with 10 bases between them. CDR3 size: 13 residues. Germline values: CDR1 KGHSH, CDR2 LQKENI. The CDR3 loop is CASSPLQRYEQYF. The CDR3 DNA reads as TGTGCCAGCTCACCTCTACAGAGATACGAGCAGTACTTC.

This clone was seen just once. V usage is TRBV28 and J usage is TRBJ2-5; D might be TRBD1 (6 bases). The V end was cut by 3 bases, the J end by 4 bases, with 15 bases between. CDR3 length equals 15 residues. Germline V gene lookup returns CDR1 MDHEN and CDR2 SYDVKM. CDR3 residues: CASSFLGQPGETQYF. The CDR3 bases are TGTGCCAGCAGTTTTCTTGGACAGCCAGGAGAGACCCAGTACTTC.

This clone has a count of ten or more. This sequence joins TRBV11-2 and TRBJ2-2, with 8 positions matching TRBD2. Germline CDR1 SGHAT, CDR2 FQNNGV. The CDR3 consists of 16 residues. V was pared by 6 bases and J by 2 bases, with 8 bases of the junction left unmatched. CDR3 coding DNA: TGTGCCAGCAGGGACCTCACTAGCGGTAACACCGGGGAGCTGTTTTTT. This translates into CASRDLTSGNTGELFF. The full variable domain, its missing parts supplied by reference TRBV11-2 and TRBJ2-2, is EAGVAQSPRYKIIEKRQSVAFWCNPISGHATLYWYQQILGQGPKLLIQFQNNGVVDDSQLPKDRFSAERLKGVDSTLKIQPAKLEDSAVYLCASRDLTSGNTGELFFGEGSRLTVL.

This chain joins TRBV20-1 and TRBJ1-1, with D unclear. CDR1 is DFQATT and CDR2 is SNEGSKA in the germline V gene (reference sequence). Trimming removed 3 bases at V and 8 bases at J, with 16 bases between. CDR3 length: 13 amino acids. The CDR3 sequence is CSASVTPRGEAFF. The CDR3 DNA sequence: TGCAGTGCTAGTGTGACTCCTCGTGGGGAAGCTTTCTTT.

This sequence joins TRBV24-1 and TRBJ2-3; 7 nucleotides agree with TRBD1. The CDR3 loop spans 17 amino acids. Trimming removed 0 bases from V and 0 bases from J; junction bases left unmatched: 5. Germline lookup yields CDR1 KGHDR and CDR2 SFDVKD. The CDR3 coding sequence is TGTGCCACCAGTGATTTGCAAGGGGGCCTGAGCACAGATACGCAGTATTTT. Translated: CATSDLQGGLSTDTQYF.

The chain joins TRBV20-1 to TRBJ2-7; possibly TRBD2 for D (6 bases). V was pared by 5 bases and J by 4 bases, with 9 bases between. The CDR3 has 11 amino acids. Germline V gene lookup returns CDR1 DFQATT and CDR2 SNEGSKA (reference sequence). The CDR3 loop reads CSASLAYEQYF. Written as DNA, the CDR3 is TGCAGTGCTTCGCTAGCGTACGAGCAGTACTTC.

This clone was counted only a few times. This chain uses TRBV12-3 or TRBV12-4 with TRBJ1-4; D is unclear. The CDR3 has 11 amino acids. V was trimmed by 6 bases and J by 8 bases, leaving 7 bases between them. CDR3 loop: CASSTTEKLFF. The DNA of the CDR3 is TGTGCCAGCAGCACGACAGAAAAACTGTTTTTT.

The rearrangement links TRBV5-1 to TRBJ2-7; TRBD1 aligns across 7 bases. Germline V CDR1 and CDR2: SGHRS, YFSETQ. The junction had 4 bases not matched to a gene; V was cut back by 3 bases and J by 7 bases. The CDR3 length is 12 residues. The CDR3 protein is CASSSTGDEQYF. The CDR3 coding sequence is TGCGCCAGCAGCTCTACAGGGGATGAGCAGTACTTC.

The chain couples TRBV24-1 to TRBJ1-6; TRBD1 is a possible D gene (5 bases). The CDR3 is 18 residues long. Germline V lookup: CDR1 KGHDR, CDR2 SFDVKD. Trimming removed 3 bases from V and 7 bases from J, with 21 bases in between. CDR3 in amino acids: CATSDIIGGSLRNSPLHF. For the CDR3, the DNA is TGTGCCACCAGTGATATAATCGGGGGATCTTTGAGGAATTCACCCCTCCACTTT.

This chain links TRBV5-1 with TRBJ2-3; D is unresolved. The V end was cut by 1 base, the J end by 3 bases, with 9 bases between. The CDR3 is made up of 14 amino acids. Germline lookup yields CDR1 SGHRS and CDR2 YFSETQ. The chain's CDR3 is CASSLNPGTDTQYF. CDR3 nucleotide sequence: TGCGCCAGCAGCTTGAATCCGGGTACAGATACGCAGTATTTT. Looking up the rest from reference TRBV5-1 and TRBJ2-3 gives the full variable domain: KAGVTQTPRYLIKTRGQQVTLSCSPISGHRSVSWYQQTPGQGLQFLFEYFSETQRNKGNFPGRFSGRQFSNSRSEMNVSTLELGDSALYLCASSLNPGTDTQYFGPGTRLTVL.

The chain recombines TRBV11-2 with TRBJ1-2; TRBD1 matches 11 bases. Germline-derived CDR1 and CDR2 are SGHAT and FQNNGV. The CDR3 is 13 amino acids. Losses at the gene ends were 6 bases for V and 5 bases for J; bases not matched to a gene: 2. CDR3 residues: CASSRDRGYGYTF. The DNA of the CDR3 is TGTGCCAGCAGTCGGGACAGGGGGTATGGCTACACCTTC. Drawing the rest from reference TRBV11-2 and TRBJ1-2, the complete variable domain is EAGVAQSPRYKIIEKRQSVAFWCNPISGHATLYWYQQILGQGPKLLIQFQNNGVVDDSQLPKDRFSAERLKGVDSTLKIQPAKLEDSAVYLCASSRDRGYGYTFGSGTRLTVV.

The chain uses TRBV9 and TRBJ2-7, with 11 nucleotides matching TRBD1. CDR3 length: 15 amino acids. The ends lost 1 base at V and 6 bases at J; junction bases unmatched: 6. The germline V gene encodes CDR1 SGDLS and CDR2 YYNGEE. CDR3 DNA: TGTGCCAGCAGCGTATGGGACAGGGGGGCGGGCGAGCAGTACTTC. Amino acids: CASSVWDRGAGEQYF.

This chain joins TRBV7-8 and TRBJ2-7, with a weak D call TRBD2 (5 bases). Deletions cut 3 bases from V and 7 bases from J, with 13 bases between. Germline V gives CDR1 SGHVS, CDR2 FQNEAQ. The CDR3 contains 13 residues. The CDR3 protein is CASSLGGPREQYF. CDR3 in DNA: TGTGCCAGCAGCTTGGGCGGGCCAAGAGAGCAGTACTTC.

V is TRBV11-2 and J is TRBJ2-7; 8 nucleotides match TRBD1. Germline loops: CDR1 SGHAT, CDR2 FQNNGV. This CDR3 contains 14 residues. The V gene end was trimmed by 6 bases and the J gene end by 0 bases; junction bases not matched to a gene: 4. CDR3 nucleotide sequence: TGTGCCAGCAGGCGGGACAGGTACTCCTACGAGCAGTACTTC. Amino acids: CASRRDRYSYEQYF.

In regard to this clone: The junction does not match germline at one end; this may be a read error. This rearrangement joins TRBV7-7 to TRBJ2-1; 9 bases line up with TRBD2. CDR1 and CDR2 (germline): SSHAT, FNYEAQ (reference sequence). This CDR3 region has 15 residues. This chain's CDR3 is CASSPGLATYNEQFF. The CDR3 DNA is TGTGCTAGCAGTCCCGGACTAGCGACCTACAATGAGCAGTTCTTC.

The rearrangement uses TRBV11-2 and TRBJ2-7; D is unclear. The V end lost 0 bases, the J end lost 4 bases, and 7 bases lay between the germline ends. The CDR3 covers 13 residues. Germline CDR1 is SGHAT and CDR2 is FQNNGV. CDR3 DNA sequence: TGTGCCAGCAGCTTAGATCCCGGGTACGAGCAGTACTTC. Its protein is CASSLDPGYEQYF.

V gene TRBV6-5 combines with J gene TRBJ1-3; 8 nucleotides line up with TRBD1. The germline V gene encodes CDR1 MNHEY and CDR2 SVGAGI. The junction had 4 bases not matched to a gene; V was cut back by 6 bases and J by 0 bases. There are 15 residues in the CDR3. The CDR3 loop is CASRTGVFSGNTIYF. In DNA form, the CDR3 reads TGTGCCAGCAGGACAGGGGTTTTCTCTGGAAACACCATATATTTT.

V usage is TRBV28 and J usage is TRBJ1-5; the D gene is possibly TRBD1 (5 bases). The CDR3 runs to 15 residues. Trimming took off 3 bases at V and 3 bases at J, with 12 bases between the two ends. Germline CDR1 MDHEN, CDR2 SYDVKM. CDR3 in amino acids: CASSFSGAINQPQHF. The CDR3 DNA reads as TGTGCCAGCAGTTTCTCTGGGGCTATCAATCAGCCCCAGCATTTT.

The V call is TRBV7-6, the J call TRBJ1-3, with D perhaps TRBD1 (6 bases). V gave up 5 bases and J gave up 0 bases, with 11 bases separating them. This CDR3 has 15 residues. Germline V gene data show CDR1 as SGHVS and CDR2 as FNYEAQ. The CDR3 region is CASSVTGDSGNTIYF. The CDR3, as DNA: TGTGCCAGCAGCGTGACAGGAGACTCTGGAAACACCATATATTTT.

The V and J genes are TRBV29-1 and TRBJ2-3; D remains unclear. Per germline, CDR1 SQVTM and CDR2 ANQGSEA. The ends were cut back, 4 bases at V and 0 bases at J, with 11 bases in the middle. The CDR3 sequence is 14 residues long. As DNA, the CDR3 is TGCAGCGTTGGTGACTCTTCTAGCACAGATACGCAGTATTTT. Translation gives CSVGDSSSTDTQYF.

This clone was detected only once. V and J are TRBV7-9 and TRBJ2-5, with D tentatively TRBD1 (6 bases). V was pared by 5 bases and J by 5 bases, with 18 bases between. This CDR3 region has 15 residues. Germline CDR1 and CDR2: SEHNR and FQNEAQ (reference sequence). The CDR3 here is CASSPDRTTTETQYF. DNA for the CDR3: TGTGCCAGCAGCCCCGACAGGACAACAACGGAGACCCAGTACTTC.

This clone was counted between two and nine times. The V and J genes are TRBV18 and TRBJ1-4, with a weak D call TRBD1 (5 bases). Trimming stripped 3 bases from V and 8 bases from J, with 19 bases between. The CDR3 contains 16 residues. Germline V gene data show CDR1 as KGHSH and CDR2 as LQKENI. The DNA of the CDR3 is TGTGCCAGCTCACCTAAGATGGCCAGGGAGGGAGAAAAACTGTTTTTT. Residues: CASSPKMAREGEKLFF.

The chain couples TRBV29-1 to TRBJ2-7, with D possibly being TRBD2 (5 bases). Germline lookup yields CDR1 SQVTM and CDR2 ANQGSEA. CDR3 length: 15 amino acids. Trimming pared 4 bases from V and 2 bases from J, leaving 18 bases between. As DNA, the CDR3 is TGCAGCGTTGGAGTTGCGGGTAGGCGGACCTACGAGCAGTACTTC. Translation: CSVGVAGRRTYEQYF.